This T cell receptor (beta chain) was identified in a study of OX40 agonist ivuxolimab in advanced cancers. Whole-study context: Intravenous ivuxolimab at 0.01 to 10 mg/kg was given to patients every 2 weeks.

On this clone itself: Antigen specificity is unknown.

Clones were read by immunoSEQ multiplex PCR, and TCRdb kept only the in-frame ones, dropping some. Of some 77,000 clones in the sample, more than 80% were seen once. Findings and limits, study-wide: In CD8+ T cells, expanded clones were on average more numerous than in CD4+. At 0.1 to 3.0 mg/kg and by week 6, CD4+ and CD8+ T cells in the blood had expanded clonally.

Germline CDR1 reads LNHDA; CDR2 reads SQIVND (reference sequence). CDR3 length: 15 amino acids. V lost 0 bases, J lost 4 bases, and 5 bases stayed unmatched. The chain joins TRBV19 to TRBJ2-5; TRBD1 aligns across 7 bases. The sequencing used CD4+ or CD8+ T cells sorted from blood, collected in a trial of the OX40 agonist ivuxolimab. The TCR comes from an adult with an advanced solid tumor such as melanoma, head and neck, liver or kidney cancer. In nucleotides, the CDR3 is TGTGCCAGTAGTATAGATTTAAGGGGGCGAGAGACCCAGTACTTC. Its protein is CASSIDLRGRETQYF.